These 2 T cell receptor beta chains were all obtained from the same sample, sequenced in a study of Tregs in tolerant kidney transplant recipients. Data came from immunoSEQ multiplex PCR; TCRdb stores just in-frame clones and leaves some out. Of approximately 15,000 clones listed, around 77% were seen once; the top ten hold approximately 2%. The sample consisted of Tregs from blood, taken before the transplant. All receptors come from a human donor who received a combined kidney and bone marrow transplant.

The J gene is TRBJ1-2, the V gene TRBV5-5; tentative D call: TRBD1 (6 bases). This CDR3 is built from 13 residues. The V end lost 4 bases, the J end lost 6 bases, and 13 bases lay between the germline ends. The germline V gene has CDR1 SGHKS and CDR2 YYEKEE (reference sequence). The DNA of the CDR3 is TGTGCCAGCAGCCCCATGGCAGGGGATGGCTACACCTTC. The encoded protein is CASSPMAGDGYTF.

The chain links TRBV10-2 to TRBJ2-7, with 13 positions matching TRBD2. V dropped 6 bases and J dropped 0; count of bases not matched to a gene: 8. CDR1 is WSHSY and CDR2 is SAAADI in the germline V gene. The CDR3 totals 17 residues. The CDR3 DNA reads TGCGCCAGCAGCGTCGGGACTAGCGGGATTCTCTCCTACGAGCAGTACTTC. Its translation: CASSVGTSGILSYEQYF.